Listed below are T cell receptor beta chains from one sample, sequenced in a study of blood T cell repertoires in COVID-19. The protocol was immunoSEQ multiplex PCR, while the TCRdb copy is restricted to in-frame clones and leaves out a portion. Among some 170,000 clones listed, roughly nine tenths were seen once. The sample comprised PBMCs or T cells enriched from blood (not recorded which). These receptors were collected from a human donor with acute COVID-19. The donor label of this sample is uncertain. CDR3s include the opening cysteine and the closing phenylalanine or tryptophan. D genes are given only for firm matches. The size of a clone is reported for some rows only, either as once, few or many, or as a class for expanded clones.

>once|TRBV5-4|NA|TRBJ2-7
CASSLAGTRGSYEQYF
TGTGCCAGCAGCTTGGCAGGCACCCGGGGGTCCTACGAGCAGTACTTC
>once|TRBV20-1|NA|TRBJ1-2
CSASWESGKTF
TGCAGTGCTAGTTGGGAGTCGGGGAAGACCTTC
>NA|TRBV3-1/TRBV3-2|TRBD2|TRBJ2-7
CASSQGGLAGYEQYF
TGTGCCAGCAGCCAAGGTGGCCTAGCGGGATACGAGCAGTACTTC
>NA|TRBV30|TRBD2|TRBJ2-1
CAWGREDEQFF
TGTGCCTGGGGCCGGGAGGATGAGCAGTTCTTC
>NA|TRBV5-1|TRBD2|TRBJ2-5
CASSAGGQETQYF
TGCGCCAGCAGCGCGGGGGGCCAAGAGACCCAGTACTTC
>NA|TRBV29-1|NA|TRBJ1-1
CSVDWGHTNTEAFF
TGCAGCGTTGACTGGGGACACACGAACACTGAAGCTTTCTTT
>NA|TRBV9|TRBD2|TRBJ2-1
CASSRLLAGGYNEQFF
TGTGCCAGCAGCCGCCTTCTAGCGGGGGGTTACAATGAGCAGTTCTTC
>few|TRBV6-5|NA|TRBJ1-1
CASPTLNTEAFF
TGTGCCAGCCCGACACTGAACACTGAAGCTTTCTTT
>NA|TRBV9|NA|TRBJ2-7
CASSSAGTPDYEQYF
TGTGCCAGCAGCTCGGCCGGGACACCCGACTACGAGCAGTACTTC
>NA|TRBV19|TRBD1|TRBJ2-7
CASSIGTGGQYEQYF
TGTGCCAGTAGTATCGGGACAGGGGGGCAGTACGAGCAGTACTTC
>NA|TRBV6-2/TRBV6-3|NA|TRBJ2-1
CASSRRVGNYNEQFF
TGTGCCAGCAGTCGCAGGGTTGGAAACTACAATGAGCAGTTCTTC
>once|TRBV4-2|TRBD2|TRBJ2-5
CASSQDWGLAGGSPETQYF
TGTGCCAGCAGCCAAGATTGGGGACTAGCGGGGGGATCCCCAGAGACCCAGTACTTC
>NA|TRBV19|NA|TRBJ2-5
CASSIGGELQETQYF
TGTGCCAGTAGTATCGGCGGGGAGTTACAAGAGACCCAGTACTTC
>NA|TRBV4-1|TRBD2|TRBJ2-3
CASSQPQAGGGSFTRDTQYF
TGCGCCAGCAGCCAACCCCAAGCGGGGGGGGGATCCTTCACGAGGGATACGCAGTATTTT
>NA|TRBV18|NA|TRBJ1-2
CASSPPIIRVDGYTF
TGTGCCAGCTCACCCCCGATTATCAGGGTAGATGGCTACACCTTC
>NA|TRBV10-1|TRBD2|TRBJ2-3
CASSEGASGGATDTQYF
TGCGCCAGCAGTGAAGGGGCTAGCGGGGGGGCCACAGATACGCAGTATTTT
>NA|TRBV7-9|NA|TRBJ1-3
CASSLVLSGGSGNTIYF
TGTGCCAGCAGCTTAGTTCTCTCCGGGGGCTCTGGAAACACCATATATTTT
>NA|TRBV5-1|NA|TRBJ2-1
CASSLNRDHNEQFF
TGCGCCAGCAGCTTGAACAGGGACCACAATGAGCAGTTCTTC
>NA|TRBV11-1|NA|TRBJ1-2
CASSSNIYGYTF
TGTGCCAGCAGCTCCAACATCTATGGCTACACCTTC
>NA|TRBV6-5|NA|TRBJ1-6
CASGRGIDNSPLHF
TGTGCCAGCGGACGGGGAATTGATAATTCACCCCTCCACTTT
>NA|TRBV6-4|NA|TRBJ1-6
CASSDTDKNSPLHF
TGTGCCAGCAGTGACACCGACAAGAATTCACCCCTCCACTTT
>NA|TRBV30|NA|TRBJ2-7
CAWSYRGAYEQYF
TGTGCCTGGAGTTACCGAGGCGCCTACGAGCAGTACTTC
>few|TRBV19|TRBD1|TRBJ1-1
CASSLQGANTEAFF
TGTGCCAGTAGCCTTCAGGGGGCAAACACTGAAGCTTTCTTT
>NA|TRBV12-3/TRBV12-4|NA|TRBJ1-5
CASSLWGDQPQHF
TGTGCCAGCAGTTTATGGGGGGATCAGCCCCAGCATTTT
>once|TRBV19|NA|TRBJ1-2
CASSIGYGYTF
TGTGCCAGTAGTATCGGCTATGGCTACACCTTC
>NA|TRBV5-6|TRBD1|TRBJ2-7
CASSLLIGQGASGYEQYF
TGTGCCAGCAGCTTGCTGATAGGACAGGGGGCTTCGGGCTACGAGCAGTACTTC
>few|TRBV5-6|NA|TRBJ1-2
CASSLGLGPSYGYTF
TGTGCCAGCAGCTTGGGATTGGGCCCCAGCTATGGCTACACCTTC
>NA|TRBV21-1|NA|TRBJ2-7
CASSSRGYYEQYF
TGTGCCAGCAGCAGCAGGGGGTACTACGAGCAGTACTTC
>NA|TRBV19|NA|TRBJ1-3
CASSMTGYPGNTIYF
TGTGCCAGTAGTATGACCGGGTATCCTGGAAACACCATATATTTT
>NA|TRBV7-9|TRBD1|TRBJ1-6
CASSRGTGDSPLHF
TGTGCCAGCAGCCGAGGGACAGGGGATTCACCCCTCCACTTT
>NA|TRBV29-1|NA|TRBJ2-7
CSGGDSYYEQYF
TGCAGCGGGGGGGACTCCTACTACGAGCAGTACTTC
>NA|TRBV11-2|NA|TRBJ2-5
CASSLHLTEETQYF
TGTGCCAGCAGCTTACACCTAACCGAGGAGACCCAGTACTTC
>few|TRBV19|TRBD2|TRBJ2-2
CAAHAGEGTGELFF
TGTGCCGCCCACGCGGGGGAAGGGACCGGGGAGCTGTTTTTT
>NA|TRBV4-3|TRBD2|TRBJ2-3
CASSLLAGGEADTQYF
TGCGCCAGCAGCCTCTTAGCGGGGGGAGAGGCAGATACGCAGTATTTT
>NA|TRBV29-1|NA|TRBJ2-6
CSVFSGANVLTF
TGCAGCGTCTTCTCTGGGGCCAACGTCCTGACTTTC
>NA|TRBV10-3|TRBD1|TRBJ1-2
CAISDQGAEGGYTF
TGTGCCATCAGTGATCAGGGGGCGGAAGGTGGCTACACCTTC
>NA|TRBV27|NA|TRBJ2-7
CASSWAGPPYEQYF
TGTGCCAGCAGTTGGGCAGGGCCACCCTACGAGCAGTACTTC
>NA|TRBV3-1/TRBV3-2|TRBD1|TRBJ1-3
CASSHFGTDTIYF
TGTGCCAGCAGTCATTTCGGGACAGACACCATATATTTT
>NA|TRBV4-1|TRBD1|TRBJ1-1
CASSHSDRAVDTEAFF
TGCGCCAGCAGCCATTCGGACAGGGCTGTGGACACTGAAGCTTTCTTT
>NA|TRBV25-1|NA|TRBJ2-5
CASSRAAADTLQETQYF
TGTGCCAGCAGCAGGGCCGCGGCAGATACTCTCCAAGAGACCCAGTACTTC
>NA|TRBV6-5|NA|TRBJ2-3
CASSYGRRTDTQYF
TGTGCCAGCAGTTACGGGAGGCGCACAGATACGCAGTATTTT
>NA|TRBV9|TRBD1|TRBJ2-4
CASSQEGQGMGNIQYF
TGTGCCAGCAGCCAAGAAGGACAGGGAATGGGAAACATTCAGTACTTC
>once|TRBV27|NA|TRBJ2-7
CASSTGPYEQYF
TGTGCCAGCTCTACAGGACCCTACGAGCAGTACTTC
>NA|TRBV3-1/TRBV3-2|TRBD1|TRBJ1-2
CASSDRGNYGYTF
TGTGCCAGCAGCGACAGGGGAAACTATGGCTACACCTTC
>NA|TRBV7-9|TRBD1|TRBJ2-3
CASSSLGQGHTDTQYF
TGTGCCAGCAGCTCCCTGGGACAGGGCCACACAGATACGCAGTATTTT
>few|TRBV9|TRBD1|TRBJ2-2
CASSVAPDRGPTGQLFF
TGTGCCAGCAGCGTAGCCCCGGACAGGGGGCCTACCGGCCAACTGTTTTTT
>NA|TRBV4-1|NA|TRBJ1-1
CASSHRGSEAFF
TGCGCCAGCAGCCACCGGGGTTCAGAAGCTTTCTTT
>NA|TRBV6-4|TRBD1|TRBJ1-1
CASRSGAGQGAEAFF
TGTGCCAGCAGATCGGGGGCGGGACAGGGGGCTGAAGCTTTCTTT
>NA|TRBV24-1|TRBD2|TRBJ2-1
CATQGLDAYNEQFF
TGTGCCACCCAGGGACTAGATGCCTACAATGAGCAGTTCTTC
>NA|TRBV6-2/TRBV6-3|NA|TRBJ2-7
CASSNRLPSSYEQYF
TGTGCCAGCAGCAATCGACTGCCGAGCTCCTACGAGCAGTACTTC
>NA|TRBV30|NA|TRBJ1-1
CAWSLTQNTEAFF
TGTGCCTGGAGTTTAACACAGAACACTGAAGCTTTCTTT
>NA|TRBV30|TRBD1|TRBJ2-7
CAWSLGQGFHEQYF
TGTGCCTGGAGTTTAGGACAGGGGTTCCACGAGCAGTACTTC